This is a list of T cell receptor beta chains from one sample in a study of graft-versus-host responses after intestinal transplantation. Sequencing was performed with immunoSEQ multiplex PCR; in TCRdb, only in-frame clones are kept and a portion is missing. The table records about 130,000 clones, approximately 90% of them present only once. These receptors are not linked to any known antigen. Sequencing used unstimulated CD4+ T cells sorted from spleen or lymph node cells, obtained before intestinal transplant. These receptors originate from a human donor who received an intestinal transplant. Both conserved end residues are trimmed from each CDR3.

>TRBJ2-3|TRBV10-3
AILGQNGADTQY
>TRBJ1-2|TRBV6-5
ATSRTGKGYT
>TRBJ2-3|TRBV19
ASSQAPTYTQY
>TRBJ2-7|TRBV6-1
ASRLDRNYEQY
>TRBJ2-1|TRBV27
ASSTPSGGRNEQF
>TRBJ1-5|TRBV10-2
ASKPSYSNQPQH
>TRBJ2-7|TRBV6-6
ASSYGQMGEQY
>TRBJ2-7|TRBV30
AWSQGWGDPLREQY
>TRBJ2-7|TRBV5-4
ASSLDPGGIYEQY
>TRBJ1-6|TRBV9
ASSKTGGGLSPLH
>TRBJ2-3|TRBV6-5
ASSYSGGTDTQY
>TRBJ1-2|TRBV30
AWSVVEGYT
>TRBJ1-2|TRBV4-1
ASSQEGIIDGYT
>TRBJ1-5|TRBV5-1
ASSQGANEPQH
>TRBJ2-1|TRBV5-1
ASSSGGASEQF
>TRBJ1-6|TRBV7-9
ASSLLGGSLSSYNSPLH
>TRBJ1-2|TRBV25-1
ASSGRGGEYGYT
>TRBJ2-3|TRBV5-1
ASSFSGARDTQY
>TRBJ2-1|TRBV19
ASSRRGGAGYNEQF
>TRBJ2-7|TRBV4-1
ASSQDFDRDFNEQY
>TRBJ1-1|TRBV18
ASSPGDFTEAF
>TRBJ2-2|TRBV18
ASSPPGRPNTGELF
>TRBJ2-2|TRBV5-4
ASSPEVVGELF
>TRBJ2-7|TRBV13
ASSLISSYEQY
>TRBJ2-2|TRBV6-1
ASIPVPAGELF
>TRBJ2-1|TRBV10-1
ASSESLYNEQF
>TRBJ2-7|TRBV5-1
ASSLAWGTETYEQY
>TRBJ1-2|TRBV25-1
ASSTDRTYGYT
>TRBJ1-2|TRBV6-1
ASTKPRQGSDGYT
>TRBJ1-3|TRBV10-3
AISDGTTGHSGNTIY
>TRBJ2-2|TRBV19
ASSRRAGGLVTGELF
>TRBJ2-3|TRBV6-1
ATTTGSTDTQY
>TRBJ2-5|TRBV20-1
SARLRETQY
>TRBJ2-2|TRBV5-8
ASSLVQLNTGELF
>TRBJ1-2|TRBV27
ASSLQGSDGYT
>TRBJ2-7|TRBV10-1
ASSESGYGQGAYEQY
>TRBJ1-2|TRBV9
ASSKVNYGYT
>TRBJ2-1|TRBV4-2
ASSQVSGGGYNEQF
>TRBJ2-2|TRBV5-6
ASSLTFRGLAPGELF
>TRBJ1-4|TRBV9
ASSVGVGSEKLF
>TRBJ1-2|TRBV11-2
ASSSGSKKYGYT
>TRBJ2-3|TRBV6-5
ASNMGWGGQDTQY
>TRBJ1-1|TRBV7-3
ASSPQGGETEAF
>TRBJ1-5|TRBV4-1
ASSQTGAGGNQPQH
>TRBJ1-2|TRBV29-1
SVARRGGYGYT
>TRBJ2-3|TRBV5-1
ASSPRGGPTDTQY
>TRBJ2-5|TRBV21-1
ASSQIRGGHQETQY
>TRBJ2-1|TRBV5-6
ASRLYRGLEQF
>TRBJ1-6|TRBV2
ASSEVGYPLALH
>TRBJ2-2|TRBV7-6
ASSYLSGAPTGELF